This TCR beta chain was retrieved from a study of vaccination effects on CD4 cells after COVID-19. Study-level points and caveats: Nearly all vaccine-induced clones in healthy recipients recognized only SARS-CoV-2. After vaccination, at late timepoints, clones induced by infection and by vaccine contracted markedly.

Note on this clone: Its specificity is not known.

Antigen-specific CD4+ T cells were expanded (with viral peptide pools) by the ViraFEST assay ahead of sequencing. Investigators separated out CD4+ T cells once approximately 10 days of culture had passed. Participants were vaccinated with two doses of either the BNT162b2 or mRNA-1273 vaccine. No vaccinee had earlier SARS-CoV-2 infection, and nucleocapsid antibodies were negative. IL-2 medium supplanted half the medium on days 3 and 7. Trimming removed 3 bases at V and 0 bases at J, with 9 bases between. Germline loops: CDR1 PRHDT, CDR2 FYEKMQ (reference sequence). The CDR3 has 15 residues. Only in-frame clones appear in the TCRdb table, and some are missing; sequencing was by immunoSEQ multiplex PCR. The sample carries about 59,000 clones, around 82% recorded once.

This clonotype originated in a human donor who received a COVID-19 vaccine. The chain has TRBV13 and TRBJ2-1; no clear D gene. The sample was CD4+ T cells from PBMCs cultured with HCoV-OC43 spike peptides, taken after COVID-19 vaccination. Subset described: HCoV-OC43 spike overlapping peptide pool stimulation. CDR3 amino acids: CASSFSLRSYNEQFF. The CDR3 region has the DNA TGTGCCAGCAGCTTTAGCTTACGCTCCTACAATGAGCAGTTCTTC.